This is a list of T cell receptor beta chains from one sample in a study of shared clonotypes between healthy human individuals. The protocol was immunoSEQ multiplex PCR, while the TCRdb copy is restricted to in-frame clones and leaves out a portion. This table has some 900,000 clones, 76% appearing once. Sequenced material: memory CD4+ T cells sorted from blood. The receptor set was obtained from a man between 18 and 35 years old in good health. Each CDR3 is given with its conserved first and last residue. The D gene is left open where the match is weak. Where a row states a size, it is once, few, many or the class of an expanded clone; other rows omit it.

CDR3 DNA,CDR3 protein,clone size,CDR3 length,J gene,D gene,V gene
TGTGCCAGCTCTCCGCGTCGGGCTGAACAGTACAATGAGCAGTTCTTC,CASSPRRAEQYNEQFF,-,16,TRBJ2-1,-,TRBV18
TGCGCCAGCAGCCAAGAACAAAATTACGAGCAGTACTTC,CASSQEQNYEQYF,few,13,TRBJ2-7,-,TRBV4-1
TGTGCCAGCAGCTTAGCTGTGACCCCCGGGGGAGAGACCCAGTACTTC,CASSLAVTPGGETQYF,-,16,TRBJ2-5,-,TRBV7-2
TGCAGCGTGGCAGTCGGGGAGCAGTACTTC,CSVAVGEQYF,-,10,TRBJ2-7,-,TRBV29-1
TGTGCCAGCAGCTTGGGTCAACACAGCGGGAGGGCTTATGAGCAGTTCTTC,CASSLGQHSGRAYEQFF,-,17,TRBJ2-1,TRBD2,TRBV5-6
TGTGCCAGCAGTGTGGACAGGGCCTACGAGCAGTACTTC,CASSVDRAYEQYF,-,13,TRBJ2-7,TRBD1,TRBV2
TGCGCCAGCAGCTTTGGTAGTTATTTAGGGCACGAGACCCAGTACTTC,CASSFGSYLGHETQYF,-,16,TRBJ2-5,-,TRBV5-1
TGCGCCAGCAGCCAAGAGGGTGGGGGATTCGGGACCCAGTACTTC,CASSQEGGGFGTQYF,once,15,TRBJ2-5,-,TRBV4-1
TGTGCCAGCAGTCTCCGGACACTGGGCGGTGAAAAACTGTTTTTT,CASSLRTLGGEKLFF,once,15,TRBJ1-4,-,TRBV28
TGTGCCAGCAGCGCCCTCACAGATACGCAGTATTTT,CASSALTDTQYF,once,12,TRBJ2-3,-,TRBV9
TGTGCCAGCAGTGACTCGGGAGGGGCAGATACGCAGTATTTT,CASSDSGGADTQYF,few,14,TRBJ2-3,TRBD2,TRBV6-4
TGTGCCAGCAGTTACTCCCCGACAGGGTCCTACGAGCAGTACTTC,CASSYSPTGSYEQYF,few,15,TRBJ2-7,TRBD1,TRBV6-5
TGTGCCTGGAGTGTATCTTTGGGGGACAGGGGTCGGGAGACCCAGTACTTC,CAWSVSLGDRGRETQYF,-,17,TRBJ2-5,TRBD1,TRBV30
TGCGCCAGCAGCCAGGTTCTTACTGGGACGTCTGAAGCTTTCTTT,CASSQVLTGTSEAFF,few,15,TRBJ1-1,-,TRBV4-1
TGTGCCAGCAGCACCCGACAGGGGAACTATGGCTACACCTTC,CASSTRQGNYGYTF,-,14,TRBJ1-2,TRBD1,TRBV7-2
TGTGCCAGCAGTCTGATCGGACTAGCGGGCAATGAGCAGTTCTTC,CASSLIGLAGNEQFF,-,15,TRBJ2-1,TRBD2,TRBV7-9
TGTGCCATTAGACAGGGGGGCTCTGGAAACACCATATATTTT,CAIRQGGSGNTIYF,-,14,TRBJ1-3,TRBD1,TRBV10-3
TGTGCCTGGAGGTACGGTCAAGGCCACGAGCAGTACTTC,CAWRYGQGHEQYF,-,13,TRBJ2-7,-,TRBV30
TGCGCCAGCAGTCAAACCGACAGGGAATATAGCACAGATACGCAGTATTTT,CASSQTDREYSTDTQYF,-,17,TRBJ2-3,TRBD1,TRBV23-1
TGTGCCGTACGGGACACCCTTAATTCACCCCTCCACTTT,CAVRDTLNSPLHF,-,13,TRBJ1-6,-,TRBV6-6
TGTGCCAGCAGCTTGCATACGGGATCCTCCTACGAGCAGTACTTC,CASSLHTGSSYEQYF,-,15,TRBJ2-7,-,TRBV5-4
TGTGCCTGGAGTCGGGCAGGGGGCTATTATGGCTACACCTTC,CAWSRAGGYYGYTF,few,14,TRBJ1-2,TRBD1,TRBV30
TGTGCCAGCAGCTTACTCGGACAGGGGGCTTCCTACGAGCAGTACTTC,CASSLLGQGASYEQYF,many,16,TRBJ2-7,TRBD1,TRBV7-6
TGTGCCAGCAGCCAGACAGGAAATAATCAGCCCCAGCATTTT,CASSQTGNNQPQHF,-,14,TRBJ1-5,-,TRBV6-6
TGTGCCATCAGTGACGGGCCGGGCTATGGCTACACCTTC,CAISDGPGYGYTF,-,13,TRBJ1-2,-,TRBV10-3
TGTGCCATCAGTGAGGGACAGGGGTTACGGGAGCAGTACTTC,CAISEGQGLREQYF,few,14,TRBJ2-7,TRBD1,TRBV10-3
TGTGCCAGCAGCTTAGCGGGACAGGGGATCTATGGCTACACCTTC,CASSLAGQGIYGYTF,once,15,TRBJ1-2,TRBD1,TRBV7-2
TGTGCCTGGTCGAGCGGAGGGGATACGCAGTATTTT,CAWSSGGDTQYF,few,12,TRBJ2-3,-,TRBV30
TGTGCCAGTAGTATCGGGCCGACGGAGGCATATGGCTACACCTTC,CASSIGPTEAYGYTF,-,15,TRBJ1-2,-,TRBV19
TGCGCCAGCAGCCCTGTTGGGGGACACACAGATACGCAGTATTTT,CASSPVGGHTDTQYF,-,15,TRBJ2-3,-,TRBV5-1
TGTGCCAGTAGTATACCCGTCGGGGGATTTGGGAATCAGCCCCAGCATTTT,CASSIPVGGFGNQPQHF,-,17,TRBJ1-5,-,TRBV19
TGTGCCAGTAGATCCCCCGGACAGGGGGCGTCACCCCTCCACTTT,CASRSPGQGASPLHF,few,15,TRBJ1-6,TRBD1,TRBV19
TGTGCCAGCAGCTTAAATATAATGGGGCTAGCGAACAATGAGCAGTTCTTC,CASSLNIMGLANNEQFF,-,17,TRBJ2-1,-,TRBV5-4
TGCAGCGTGGGTCGCGGCGGGGAGCTGTTTTTT,CSVGRGGELFF,-,11,TRBJ2-2,-,TRBV29-1
TGTGCCAGCTCACTCACCGGGACGGTGAGCAATCAGCCCCAGCATTTT,CASSLTGTVSNQPQHF,few,16,TRBJ1-5,-,TRBV18
TGTGCCAGCTCCGGACGATCAAACAATGAGCAGTTCTTC,CASSGRSNNEQFF,-,13,TRBJ2-1,-,TRBV18
TGTGCCAGCAGTGAAAGGGATCGGGAGACCCAGTACTTC,CASSERDRETQYF,-,13,TRBJ2-5,-,TRBV2
TGTGCCTGGGACACCACAGGGCGTAAGCAGTATTTT,CAWDTTGRKQYF,few,12,TRBJ2-3,-,TRBV30
TGCGCCAGCAGCCTCGAGACAGGCGGCTCTGGAAACACCATATATTTT,CASSLETGGSGNTIYF,-,16,TRBJ1-3,-,TRBV5-1
TGTGCCAGCAGCCGACTAGCGGGAGATCAGCAGTTCTTC,CASSRLAGDQQFF,-,13,TRBJ2-1,TRBD2,TRBV7-2
TGTGCCAGCTCACCTACTGGTCTGGGGCAGTACTTC,CASSPTGLGQYF,-,12,TRBJ2-7,-,TRBV18
TGTGCCAGTAATCCCAGCGGGACAGGGGGCAATCAGCCCCAGCATTTT,CASNPSGTGGNQPQHF,few,16,TRBJ1-5,TRBD1,TRBV19
TGTGCCAGCAGCTTAGGGACATGGGCTTTCTTT,CASSLGTWAFF,-,11,TRBJ1-1,-,TRBV7-9
TGTGCCTGGGTGGAGAGGGATCGAGGCTACACCTTC,CAWVERDRGYTF,-,12,TRBJ1-2,-,TRBV30
TGTGCCATCAGTGGGGTCGTCGGAAATGAGCAGTTCTTC,CAISGVVGNEQFF,-,13,TRBJ2-1,-,TRBV10-3
TGTGCCAGCAGAAGAAGGGCCGGGACAGGGGTCCGGAACGAGCAGTACTTC,CASRRRAGTGVRNEQYF,once,17,TRBJ2-7,TRBD1,TRBV2
TGTGCCAGCAGCCCTTTGAGAGGGGCAAGCAATCAGCCCCAGCATTTT,CASSPLRGASNQPQHF,-,16,TRBJ1-5,-,TRBV5-8
TGTGCCTGGATAAGCGGGAACGGCCACGAGCAGTACTTC,CAWISGNGHEQYF,-,13,TRBJ2-7,TRBD2,TRBV30
TGTGCCAGCAGCTTAGATAGGTTGAGCGAAGCTTTCTTT,CASSLDRLSEAFF,-,13,TRBJ1-1,-,TRBV11-2
TGCGCCAGCTCCCGATCTTACACAGATACGCAGTATTTT,CASSRSYTDTQYF,-,13,TRBJ2-3,-,TRBV5-1
TGTGCCTGCCAACCCAACAGGGGAGGCGTCCTGACTTTC,CACQPNRGGVLTF,few,13,TRBJ2-6,-,TRBV30
TGTGCCATCAGGGACTCAGGCTATGGCTACACCTTC,CAIRDSGYGYTF,-,12,TRBJ1-2,-,TRBV6-6
TGTGCCTCGTCGACTAGCACAGATACGCAGTATTTT,CASSTSTDTQYF,-,12,TRBJ2-3,-,TRBV7-2
TGTGCCAGCAGTCCGGGACACTCCTATAATTCACCCCTCCACTTT,CASSPGHSYNSPLHF,few,15,TRBJ1-6,-,TRBV2
TGTGCCAGCAGTGGAGACAGGGGCGACTATGGCTACACCTTC,CASSGDRGDYGYTF,-,14,TRBJ1-2,TRBD1,TRBV25-1